A selection of T cell receptor beta chains follows, all from one sample in a study of OX40 agonist ivuxolimab in advanced cancers. The data were produced by immunoSEQ multiplex PCR, yet TCRdb's version contains in-frame clones alone and is incomplete. The sample holds 87,000 or so clones, around nine tenths seen once. The source was CD4+ or CD8+ T cells sorted from blood, collected in a trial of the OX40 agonist ivuxolimab. The receptors originated from an adult with an advanced solid tumor such as melanoma, head and neck, liver or kidney cancer. Each CDR3 is given with its conserved first and last residue. D genes are given only for firm matches. Expanded clones are given a class, and other clones once, few, many or no size at all.

D gene	V gene	clone size	J gene	CDR3 protein	CDR3 DNA
.	TRBV2	.	TRBJ1-5	CASTQGNNQPQHF	TGTGCCAGCACGCAGGGGAACAATCAGCCCCAGCATTTT
.	TRBV6-1	once	TRBJ1-6	CATHQQSSYNSPLHF	TGTGCCACCCACCAACAGAGCTCCTATAATTCACCCCTCCACTTT
.	TRBV5-1	.	TRBJ1-4	CASSPGTNFATNEKLFF	TGCGCCAGCAGCCCCGGGACCAATTTTGCAACTAATGAAAAACTGTTTTTT
.	TRBV15	once	TRBJ2-3	CATSRDMAAASSDTQYF	TGTGCCACCAGCAGAGACATGGCAGCGGCTTCTTCAGATACGCAGTATTTT
.	TRBV6-5	.	TRBJ2-7	CASSYSGRGYEQYF	TGTGCCAGCAGTTACTCGGGCAGGGGCTACGAGCAGTACTTC
TRBD1	TRBV7-3	.	TRBJ2-1	CASSLRGPGQGSNEQFF	TGTGCCAGCAGCTTAAGGGGACCGGGACAGGGGTCCAATGAGCAGTTCTTC
TRBD2	TRBV10-1	.	TRBJ2-2	CASSVASGENTGELFF	TGCGCCAGCAGTGTGGCTAGCGGGGAGAACACCGGGGAGCTGTTTTTT
TRBD2	TRBV18	.	TRBJ2-3	CASSPGLAGGDTQYF	TGTGCCAGCTCACCGGGACTAGCGGGAGGGGATACGCAGTATTTT
.	TRBV18	.	TRBJ2-7	CASSPQGSHEQYF	TGTGCCAGCTCACCCCAGGGTTCCCACGAGCAGTACTTC
.	TRBV11-2	few	TRBJ1-5	CASSLGGGNQPQHF	TGTGCCAGCAGCTTAGGGGGTGGCAATCAGCCCCAGCATTTT
TRBD1	TRBV7-9	once	TRBJ1-1	CASSHGTGGGRTEAFF	TGTGCCAGCAGCCACGGGACAGGGGGCGGTCGGACTGAAGCTTTCTTT
.	TRBV10-1	.	TRBJ2-7	CASSESVHGEQYF	TGCGCCAGCAGTGAGAGTGTCCACGGCGAGCAGTACTTC
TRBD1	TRBV6-7	.	TRBJ1-4	CASSSPGQGAEKLFF	TGTGCCAGCAGTTCCCCGGGACAGGGGGCTGAAAAACTGTTTTTT